A selection of T cell receptor beta chains follows, all from one sample in a study of Ad26.COV2.S vaccination and SARS-CoV-2 variants. Profiling relied on immunoSEQ multiplex PCR, and the TCRdb table lists in-frame clones only, not all of them. The table shows roughly 320,000 clones, with about 82% occurring only once. The material was peripheral blood, obtained in a trial of Ad26.COV2.S vaccine versus placebo. Receptor source: a person between 18 and 65 years old who received the Ad26.COV2.S COVID-19 vaccine or a placebo. The CDR3 runs from the conserved cysteine through the conserved F or W. A D gene is named only where the DNA matches it firmly. The listing skips clone size in some rows; elsewhere it reads once, few, many or a size class.

TRBJ2-5	.	TRBV11-2	.	TGTGCCAGCAGCTTAACCTTACAAGAGACCCAGTACTTC	CASSLTLQETQYF
TRBJ1-2	.	TRBV5-1	.	TGCGCCAGCAGCTTGGATGGCAGGGCTCACTATGGCTACACCTTC	CASSLDGRAHYGYTF
TRBJ1-4	.	TRBV30	.	TGTGCCTGCCCTCGGACCGGCGCAACTAATGAAAAACTGTTTTTT	CACPRTGATNEKLFF
TRBJ1-1	TRBD1	TRBV12-3/TRBV12-4	.	TGTGCCAGCAGGAACAGGGGAGAAGATTTCTTT	CASRNRGEDFF
TRBJ2-2	.	TRBV5-6	.	TGTGCCAGCAGCTCCCCCGGTGGAGAATACACCGGGGAGCTGTTTTTT	CASSSPGGEYTGELFF
TRBJ1-1	.	TRBV2	.	TGTGCCAGCTACCTTGATAGCGTGAACACTGAAGCTTTCTTT	CASYLDSVNTEAFF
TRBJ1-3	TRBD1	TRBV5-1	few	TGCGCCAGCAGCCCAGGGACAGCTCCTACTGGAAACACCATATATTTT	CASSPGTAPTGNTIYF
TRBJ1-1	.	TRBV7-8	.	TGTGCCAGCAGCTCCATTGGGGGCACTGAAGCTTTCTTT	CASSSIGGTEAFF
TRBJ2-7	TRBD1	TRBV5-1	.	TGCGCCAGCAGCAGAGCAGGGGGCCACGAGCAGTACTTC	CASSRAGGHEQYF
TRBJ1-1	TRBD1	TRBV5-1	few	TGCGCCAGCAGCTTGGGACAGGGGGCAACTGAAGCTTTCTTT	CASSLGQGATEAFF
TRBJ2-4	.	TRBV5-6	.	TGTGCCAGCAGCTTGGGTGGAGGGGTAGCCAAAAACATTCAGTACTTC	CASSLGGGVAKNIQYF
TRBJ2-2	.	TRBV11-2	.	TGTGCCAGCAGCTTGTCAGGAGGCGGGGAGCTGTTTTTT	CASSLSGGGELFF
TRBJ2-2	.	TRBV12-5	many	TGTGCTAGTGGTTTTATGACAGGCCTTGGGATGGCCGGGGAGCTGTTTTTT	CASGFMTGLGMAGELFF
TRBJ2-1	.	TRBV7-2	.	TGTGCCAGCAGCTCCCCGGGAAACTACAATGAGCAGTTCTTC	CASSSPGNYNEQFF
TRBJ1-2	TRBD1	TRBV7-6	.	TGTGCCAGCAGCGGACAGGCGCTCTATGGCTACACCTTC	CASSGQALYGYTF
TRBJ1-4	TRBD1	TRBV27	.	TGTGCCAGCAGTTCCGGGACAGGGGTGGGAAAACTGTTTTTT	CASSSGTGVGKLFF
TRBJ1-1	.	TRBV27	.	TGTGCCAGCAGTTTAATGAGTGGGAACACTGAAGCTTTCTTT	CASSLMSGNTEAFF
TRBJ2-3	TRBD2	TRBV7-9	once	TGTGCCAGCAGCCACCCGGCGGGGGGCACAGATACGCAGTATTTT	CASSHPAGGTDTQYF
TRBJ2-7	.	TRBV4-1	.	TGCGCCAGCAGCCCATCACTGGGGGCAGGGTACGAGCAGTACTTC	CASSPSLGAGYEQYF
TRBJ1-1	.	TRBV11-2	.	TGTGCCAGCAGCCGCCAGGTAGAGGATGAAGCTTTCTTT	CASSRQVEDEAFF
TRBJ2-3	.	TRBV28	.	TGTGCCAGCAGTTTACGGAATACGCAGTATTTT	CASSLRNTQYF